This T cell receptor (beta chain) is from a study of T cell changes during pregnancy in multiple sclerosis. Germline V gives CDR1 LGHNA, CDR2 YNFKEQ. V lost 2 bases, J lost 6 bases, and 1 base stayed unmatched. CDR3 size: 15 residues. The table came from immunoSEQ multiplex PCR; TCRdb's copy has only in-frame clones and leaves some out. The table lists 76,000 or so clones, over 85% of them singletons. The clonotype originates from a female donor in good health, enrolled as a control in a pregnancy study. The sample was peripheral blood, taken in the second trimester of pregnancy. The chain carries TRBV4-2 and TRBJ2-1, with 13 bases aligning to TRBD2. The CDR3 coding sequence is TGTGCCAGCAGCCAAACTAGCGGGGGGGCCAATGAGCAGTTCTTC. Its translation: CASSQTSGGANEQFF.